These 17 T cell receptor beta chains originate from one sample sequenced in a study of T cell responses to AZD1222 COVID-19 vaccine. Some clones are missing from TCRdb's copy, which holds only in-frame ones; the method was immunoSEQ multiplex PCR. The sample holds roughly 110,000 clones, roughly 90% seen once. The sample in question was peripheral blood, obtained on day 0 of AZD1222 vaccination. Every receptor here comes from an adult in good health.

The CDR3 loop is CASSFGAGDTYEQYF. DNA for the CDR3: TGCGCCAGCAGCTTTGGGGCAGGGGATACCTACGAGCAGTACTTC. The rearrangement uses TRBV5-1 and TRBJ2-7, with a weak D call TRBD1 (6 bases). The V end was cut by 2 bases, the J end by 2 bases, with 14 bases between. Per the germline V gene, CDR1 is SGHRS and CDR2 is YFSETQ. This CDR3 is built from 15 residues.

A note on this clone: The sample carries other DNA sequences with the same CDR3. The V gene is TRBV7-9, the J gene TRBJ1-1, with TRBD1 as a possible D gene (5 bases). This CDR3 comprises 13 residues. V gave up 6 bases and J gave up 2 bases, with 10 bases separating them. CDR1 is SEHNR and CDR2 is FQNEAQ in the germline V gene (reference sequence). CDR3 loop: CASSYQGNTEAFF. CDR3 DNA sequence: TGTGCCAGCAGTTACCAGGGTAACACTGAAGCTTTCTTT.

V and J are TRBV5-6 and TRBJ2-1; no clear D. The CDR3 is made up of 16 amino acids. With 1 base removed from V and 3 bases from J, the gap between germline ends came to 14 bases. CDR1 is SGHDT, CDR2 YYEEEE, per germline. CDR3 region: CASSLSLLANYNEQFF. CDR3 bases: TGTGCCAGCAGCTTGTCCCTCCTGGCGAACTACAATGAGCAGTTCTTC. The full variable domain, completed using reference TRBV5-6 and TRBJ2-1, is DAGVTQSPTHLIKTRGQQVTLRCSPKSGHDTVSWYQQALGQGPQFIFQYYEEEERQRGNFPDRFSGHQFPNYSSELNVNALLLGDSALYLCASSLSLLANYNEQFFGPGTRLTVL.

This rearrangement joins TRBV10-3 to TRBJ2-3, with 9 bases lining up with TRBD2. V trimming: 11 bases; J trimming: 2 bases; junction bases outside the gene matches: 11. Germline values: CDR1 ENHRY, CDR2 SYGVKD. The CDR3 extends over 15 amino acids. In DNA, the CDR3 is TGTGCCTCCAGATCTCTAGCGGGAACCACAGATACGCAGTATTTT. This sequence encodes CASRSLAGTTDTQYF.

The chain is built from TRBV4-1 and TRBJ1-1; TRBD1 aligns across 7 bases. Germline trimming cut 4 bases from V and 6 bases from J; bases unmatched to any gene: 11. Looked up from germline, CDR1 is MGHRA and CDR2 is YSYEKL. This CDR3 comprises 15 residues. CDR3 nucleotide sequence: TGCGCCAGCAGCCTACCTCCAACAGGGGCGTCTGAAGCTTTCTTT. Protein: CASSLPPTGASEAFF.

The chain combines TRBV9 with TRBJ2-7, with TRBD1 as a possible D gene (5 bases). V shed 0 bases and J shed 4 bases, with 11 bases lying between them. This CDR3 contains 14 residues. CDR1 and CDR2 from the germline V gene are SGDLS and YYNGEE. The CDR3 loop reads CASSVGGRAYEQYF. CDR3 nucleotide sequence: TGTGCCAGCAGCGTAGGTGGCAGGGCTTACGAGCAGTACTTC.

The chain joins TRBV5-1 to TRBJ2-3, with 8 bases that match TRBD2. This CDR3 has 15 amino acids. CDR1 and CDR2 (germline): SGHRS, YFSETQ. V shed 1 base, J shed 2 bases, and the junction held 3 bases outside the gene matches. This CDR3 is CASSLTSGLTDTQYF. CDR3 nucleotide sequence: TGCGCCAGCAGCTTGACTAGCGGACTCACAGATACGCAGTATTTT.

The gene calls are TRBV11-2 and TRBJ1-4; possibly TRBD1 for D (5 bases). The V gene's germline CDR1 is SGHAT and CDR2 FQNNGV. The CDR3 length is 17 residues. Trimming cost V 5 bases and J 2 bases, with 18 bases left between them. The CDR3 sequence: CASSPGRGGRTNEKLFF. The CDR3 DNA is TGTGCCAGCAGCCCTGGAAGGGGAGGGAGGACTAATGAAAAACTGTTTTTT.

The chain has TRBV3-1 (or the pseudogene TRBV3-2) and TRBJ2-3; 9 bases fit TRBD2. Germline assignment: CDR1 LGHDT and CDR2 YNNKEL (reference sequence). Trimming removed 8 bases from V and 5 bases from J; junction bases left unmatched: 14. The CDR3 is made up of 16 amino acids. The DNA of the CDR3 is TGTGCCAGCGGACCCCGAGGACTAGCGCGCCGAGATACGCAGTATTTT. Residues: CASGPRGLARRDTQYF.

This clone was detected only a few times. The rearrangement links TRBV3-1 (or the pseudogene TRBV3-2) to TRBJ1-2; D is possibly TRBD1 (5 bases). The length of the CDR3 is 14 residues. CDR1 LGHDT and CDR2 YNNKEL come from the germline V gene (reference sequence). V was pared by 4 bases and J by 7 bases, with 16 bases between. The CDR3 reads CASSPGRERGGYTF. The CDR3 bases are TGTGCCAGCAGCCCGGGACGGGAGAGGGGTGGCTACACCTTC.

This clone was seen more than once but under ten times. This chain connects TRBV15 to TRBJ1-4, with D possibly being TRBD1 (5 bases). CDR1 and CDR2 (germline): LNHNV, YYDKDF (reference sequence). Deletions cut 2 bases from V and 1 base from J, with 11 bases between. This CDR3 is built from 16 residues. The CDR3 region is CATSRSGGRTNEKLFF. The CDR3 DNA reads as TGTGCCACCAGCAGATCCGGGGGGAGAACTAATGAAAAACTGTTTTTT.

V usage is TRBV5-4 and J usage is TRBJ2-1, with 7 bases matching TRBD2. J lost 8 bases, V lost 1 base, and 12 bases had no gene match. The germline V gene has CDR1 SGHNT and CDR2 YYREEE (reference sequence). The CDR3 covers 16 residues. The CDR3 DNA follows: TGTGCCAGCAGCTTGCGGGTCGCCGGACTAGACGATGAGCAGTTCTTC. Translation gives CASSLRVAGLDDEQFF.

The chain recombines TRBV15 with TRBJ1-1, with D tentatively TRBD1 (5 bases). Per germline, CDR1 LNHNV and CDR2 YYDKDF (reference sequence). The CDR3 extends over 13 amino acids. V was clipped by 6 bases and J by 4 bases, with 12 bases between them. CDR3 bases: TGTGCCACCAGTTCAGGGAGAAGCACTGAAGCTTTCTTT. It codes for CATSSGRSTEAFF.

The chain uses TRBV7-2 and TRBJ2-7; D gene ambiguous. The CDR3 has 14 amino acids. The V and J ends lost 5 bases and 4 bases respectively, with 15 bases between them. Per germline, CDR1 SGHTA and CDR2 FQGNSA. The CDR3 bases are TGTGCCAGCAGCCAAGGGTCGGCGTCATACGAGCAGTACTTC. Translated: CASSQGSASYEQYF. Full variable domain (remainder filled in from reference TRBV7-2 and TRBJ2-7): GAGVSQSPSNKVTEKGKDVELRCDPISGHTALYWYRQSLGQGLEFLIYFQGNSAPDKSGLPSDRFSAERTGGSVSTLTIQRTQQEDSAVYLCASSQGSASYEQYFGPGTRLTVT.

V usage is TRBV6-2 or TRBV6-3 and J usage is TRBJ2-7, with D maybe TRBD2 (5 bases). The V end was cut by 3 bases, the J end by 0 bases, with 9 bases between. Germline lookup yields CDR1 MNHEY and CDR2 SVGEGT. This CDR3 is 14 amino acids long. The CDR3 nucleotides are TGTGCCAGCAGTTATCTGCGGGCCTCCTACGAGCAGTACTTC. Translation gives CASSYLRASYEQYF.

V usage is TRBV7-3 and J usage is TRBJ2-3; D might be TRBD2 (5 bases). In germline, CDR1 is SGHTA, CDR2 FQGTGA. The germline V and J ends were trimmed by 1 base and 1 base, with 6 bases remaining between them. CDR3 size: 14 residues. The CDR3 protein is CASSLNSGTDTQYF. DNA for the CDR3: TGTGCCAGCAGCTTAAATAGCGGCACAGATACGCAGTATTTT. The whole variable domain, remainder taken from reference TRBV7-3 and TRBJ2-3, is GAGVSQTPSNKVTEKGKYVELRCDPISGHTALYWYRQSLGQGPEFLIYFQGTGAADDSGLPNDRFFAVRPEGSVSTLKIQRTERGDSAVYLCASSLNSGTDTQYFGPGTRLTVL.

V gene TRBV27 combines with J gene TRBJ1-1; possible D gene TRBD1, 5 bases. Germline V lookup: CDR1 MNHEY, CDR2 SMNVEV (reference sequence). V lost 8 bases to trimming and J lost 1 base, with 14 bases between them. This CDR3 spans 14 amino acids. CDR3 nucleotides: TGTGCCAGCGGCCTTGGGGGTGGGAACACTGAAGCTTTCTTT. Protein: CASGLGGGNTEAFF.